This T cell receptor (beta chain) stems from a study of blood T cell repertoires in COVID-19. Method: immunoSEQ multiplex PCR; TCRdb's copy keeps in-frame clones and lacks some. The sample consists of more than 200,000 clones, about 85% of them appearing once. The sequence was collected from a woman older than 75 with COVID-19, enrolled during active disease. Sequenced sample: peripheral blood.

CDR3 sequence (DNA): TGCGCCAGCAGCGCAAAACTCGGACAGGTACGAATAGTGAATCAGCCCCAGCATTTT. It yields the protein CASSAKLGQVRIVNQPQHF. The V call is TRBV5-1, the J call TRBJ1-5, with 7 bases identical to TRBD1. This CDR3 is 19 amino acids long. Germline trimming cut 4 bases from V and 4 bases from J; bases unmatched to any gene: 20. Per germline, CDR1 SGHRS and CDR2 YFSETQ.